These 2 T cell receptor beta chains were sequenced from one sample in a study of T cell responses to AZD1222 COVID-19 vaccine (dated by TCRdb to about 2021). In the paper's terms, the time point label means: about 28 days (+/-7) after the second vaccine dose. The library came from the immunoSEQ multiplex PCR assay. What TCRdb holds here is the immuneACCESS table cut down to in-frame rearrangements. Part of the clones is not present; checked against another copy, under half of the missing clones reflect an unresolved V gene, and the others are unexplained. This sample comprises fewer than 200,000 clones, 88% of them detected only once. The ten largest make up 25% to 30% of the sample. This specimen consisted of peripheral blood, obtained 28 days after the second AZD1222 dose. The receptors here all came from an adult who received the AZD1222 COVID-19 vaccine.

The CDR3 nucleotides are TGTGCCATCAGTGGAGGGACAGGGAATTCACCCCTCCACTTT. It translates to CAISGGTGNSPLHF. This chain joins TRBV10-3 and TRBJ1-6; TRBD1 agrees at 9 bases. CDR3 size: 14 residues. The germline V gene has CDR1 ENHRY and CDR2 SYGVKD. V lost 4 bases and J lost 7; bases outside the gene matches: 2.

V usage is TRBV18 and J usage is TRBJ2-5; unclear D gene. Germline CDR1 KGHSH, CDR2 LQKENI. V was pared by 4 bases and J by 3 bases, with 12 bases between. This CDR3 has 14 residues. This CDR3 reads CASSLLGGEETQYF. DNA of the CDR3: TGTGCCAGCTCACTACTCGGCGGAGAAGAGACCCAGTACTTC.